These 20 T cell receptor beta chains came from one sample sequenced in a study of blood T cell repertoires in COVID-19. Profiling relied on immunoSEQ multiplex PCR, and the TCRdb table lists in-frame clones only, not all of them. The sample contains fewer than 200,000 clones, less than 85% of which appear only once. The sequencing input was PBMCs or T cells enriched from blood (not recorded which). The receptors were sampled from a woman between 45 and 60 years old who had recovered from COVID-19.

The rearrangement links TRBV3-1 (or the pseudogene TRBV3-2) to TRBJ2-1; 11 bases map to TRBD2. The CDR3 has 15 amino acids. V dropped 3 bases and J dropped 8; count of bases not matched to a gene: 6. CDR1 and CDR2 (germline): LGHDT, YNNKEL (reference sequence). CDR3 amino acids: CASSHSGRARDEQFF. The CDR3 DNA follows: TGTGCCAGCAGCCATAGCGGGAGGGCCCGGGATGAGCAGTTCTTC.

The chain combines TRBV28 with TRBJ2-1; D is undetermined. Trimming left V 10 bases short and J 0 bases short, with 7 bases between. Looked up from germline, CDR1 is MDHEN and CDR2 is SYDVKM. The CDR3 runs to 12 residues. CDR3 protein: CATVSSYNEQFF. The DNA for the CDR3 is TGTGCCACCGTTTCCTCCTACAATGAGCAGTTCTTC.

The CDR3: CASSVGGLTTGELFF. The CDR3 DNA reads TGTGCCAGCAGCGTAGGCGGACTCACCACCGGGGAGCTGTTTTTT. The rearrangement joins TRBV9 to TRBJ2-2; D possibly corresponds to TRBD2 (5 bases). Trimming took off 0 bases at V and 4 bases at J, with 10 bases between the two ends. Germline V CDR1 and CDR2: SGDLS, YYNGEE. This CDR3 has 15 residues.

This clone was observed a handful of times. The rearrangement links TRBV11-3 to TRBJ2-1, with 9 nucleotides matching TRBD2. J lost 4 bases, V lost 1 base, and 8 bases had no gene match. The CDR3 extends over 17 amino acids. Germline V lookup: CDR1 SGHNT, CDR2 YENEEA. The CDR3 nucleotides are TGTGCCAGCAGCTTAGGGGTAGCGGGAGAGAAGTACAATGAGCAGTTCTTC. Its protein is CASSLGVAGEKYNEQFF.

The genes are TRBV4-3 and TRBJ2-5, with a possible D match to TRBD1 (5 bases). The germline V gene encodes CDR1 LGHNA and CDR2 YSLEER. The CDR3 extends over 14 amino acids. Trimming took 1 base from V and 5 from J, leaving 11 bases between them. As DNA, the CDR3 is TGCGCCAGCAGCCAAGGAGCTTACAGGGAGACCCAGTACTTC. Translating it yields CASSQGAYRETQYF.

This clone turned up a few times. The chain joins TRBV6-4 to TRBJ2-1; 12 nucleotides match TRBD2. The CDR3 loop spans 16 amino acids. Unmatched junction bases numbered 8, after V lost 0 bases and J lost 11 bases. CDR1 and CDR2 from the germline V gene are MRHNA and SNTAGT. In DNA form, the CDR3 reads TGTGCCAGCAGTGACTCGGGCGAACTAGCGGGGGGACAGCAGTTCTTC. It translates to CASSDSGELAGGQQFF.

The V gene is TRBV7-8, the J gene TRBJ2-5; the D gene is possibly TRBD2 (6 bases). CDR3 length equals 15 residues. Trimming stripped 5 bases from V and 3 bases from J, with 16 bases between. Germline-derived CDR1 and CDR2 are SGHVS and FQNEAQ. The CDR3 bases are TGTGCCAGCAGCCCGGAGGGCTGGGGGGAAGAGACCCAGTACTTC. It codes for CASSPEGWGEETQYF. Complete variable domain (other parts from reference TRBV7-8 and TRBJ2-5): GAGVSQSPRYKVAKRGQDVALRCDPISGHVSLFWYQQALGQGPEFLTYFQNEAQLDKSGLPSDRFFAERPEGSVSTLKIQRTQQEDSAVYLCASSPEGWGEETQYFGPGTRLLVL.

This clone was counted many times. The V call is TRBV7-3, the J call TRBJ2-2; D possibly corresponds to TRBD2 (5 bases). Germline V gene data show CDR1 as SGHTA and CDR2 as FQGTGA. This CDR3 spans 17 amino acids. V was trimmed by 5 bases and J by 1 base, leaving 17 bases between them. CDR3 in amino acids: CASSPTRVGLNTGELFF. The CDR3, as DNA: TGTGCCAGCAGCCCGACGAGGGTAGGGTTGAACACCGGGGAGCTGTTTTTT.

The V gene is TRBV5-1, the J gene TRBJ1-4; 7 bases match TRBD1. The CDR3 covers 16 residues. The V segment lost 4 bases and the J segment 4 bases; nucleotides outside the gene matches: 10. CDR1 is SGHRS, CDR2 YFSETQ, per germline. In DNA, the CDR3 is TGCGCCAGCAGCGCAGGGGGAAGGACGGATAATGAAAAACTGTTTTTT. Protein: CASSAGGRTDNEKLFF.

This chain connects TRBV7-3 to TRBJ2-1, with a possible D match to TRBD2 (5 bases). The CDR3 has 13 amino acids. In germline, CDR1 is SGHTA, CDR2 FQGTGA. With 5 bases removed from V and 7 bases from J, the gap between germline ends came to 12 bases. The CDR3 loop is CASSLTRTNEQFF. CDR3 bases: TGTGCCAGCAGCCTCACTAGGACTAATGAGCAGTTCTTC.

The chain links TRBV11-1 to TRBJ2-1; 7 bases are a match to TRBD1. The germline CDR1 and CDR2 sequences are SGHAT and FQDESV (reference sequence). The CDR3 loop spans 13 amino acids. The trim removed 7 bases at V and 4 bases at J, leaving 4 bases unmatched. CDR3 region: CASTGTVYNEQFF. The CDR3, as DNA: TGTGCCAGCACCGGGACAGTTTACAATGAGCAGTTCTTC.

The J gene is TRBJ1-5, the V gene TRBV19; 9 bases are shared with TRBD1. Per germline, CDR1 LNHDA and CDR2 SQIVND (reference sequence). The CDR3 totals 15 residues. The junction had 6 bases not matched to a gene; V was cut back by 6 bases and J by 3 bases. CDR3 DNA: TGTGCCAGTAGCACCGACAGGGGGGACAATCAGCCCCAGCATTTT. Residues: CASSTDRGDNQPQHF.

The chain uses TRBV27 and TRBJ1-4, with D hard to call. V shed 3 bases and J shed 5 bases, with 13 bases lying between them. Germline CDR1 MNHEY, CDR2 SMNVEV (reference sequence). The CDR3 covers 15 residues. The CDR3 bases are TGTGCCAGCAGTTTCAGCGGGCCCCTGAATGAAAAACTGTTTTTT. This sequence encodes CASSFSGPLNEKLFF. The variable domain in full, with the rest retrieved from reference TRBV27 and TRBJ1-4, is EAQVTQNPRYLITVTGKKLTVTCSQNMNHEYMSWYRQDPGLGLRQIYYSMNVEVTDKGDVPEGYKVSRKEKRNFPLILESPSPNQTSLYFCASSFSGPLNEKLFFGSGTQLSVL.

V usage is TRBV2 and J usage is TRBJ2-7; 9 nucleotides line up with TRBD2. J was trimmed by 5 bases and V by 3 bases; bases with no gene match: 8. Looked up from germline, CDR1 is SNHLY and CDR2 is FYNNEI. The CDR3 has 15 residues. The CDR3, as DNA: TGTGCCAGCAGTGAGGGGCTAGCGGGGTGGAACGAGCAGTACGTC. Its translation: CASSEGLAGWNEQYV.

Here the CDR3 reads CASSYGSGVAYGYTF. The CDR3 nucleotides read TGTGCCAGCAGTTACGGGTCGGGGGTTGCCTATGGCTACACCTTC. This sequence joins TRBV6-5 and TRBJ1-2, with D possibly matching TRBD1 (5 bases). Looked up from germline, CDR1 is MNHEY and CDR2 is SVGAGI. The CDR3 is 15 residues long. Trimming pared 2 bases from V and 4 bases from J, leaving 14 bases between.

For the CDR3, the DNA is TGTGCCAGCATGTTTACTCAGGGGAACACCGGGGAGCTGTTTTTT. It yields the protein CASMFTQGNTGELFF. The chain joins TRBV2 to TRBJ2-2; D is possibly TRBD1 (5 bases). Trimming pared 7 bases from V and 1 base from J, leaving 13 bases between. The CDR3 totals 15 residues. Germline values: CDR1 SNHLY, CDR2 FYNNEI.

The chain is built from TRBV9 and TRBJ2-5; TRBD2 matches at 11 bases. The CDR3 is 15 residues long. V was clipped by 4 bases and J by 2 bases; unmatched bases: 4. Germline CDR1 reads SGDLS; CDR2 reads YYNGEE. The DNA for the CDR3 is TGTGCCAGCAGCTCGTCTAGCGGGAGGCAAGAGACCCAGTACTTC. Translated: CASSSSSGRQETQYF.

This rearrangement joins TRBV2 to TRBJ1-1; 9 bases match TRBD1. CDR3 size: 13 residues. Germline-derived CDR1 and CDR2 are SNHLY and FYNNEI. V shed 9 bases and J 5 bases; nucleotides not matched to a gene: 7. CDR3 DNA sequence: TGTGCCAGTACAGGGGGCGGTGGTACTGAAGCTTTCTTT. Translation: CASTGGGGTEAFF.

The V and J genes are TRBV30 and TRBJ2-1, with D maybe TRBD1 (5 bases). The CDR3 consists of 13 residues. Trimming took 2 bases from V and 5 from J, leaving 10 bases between them. Germline V gene lookup returns CDR1 GTSNPN and CDR2 SVGIG (reference sequence). CDR3: CAWSQGSDNEQFF. The CDR3 DNA follows: TGTGCCTGGAGTCAGGGCAGCGACAATGAGCAGTTCTTC.

DNA for the CDR3: TGTGCCAGCAGTTATCGAGTTCAGCCCCAGCATTTT. It is translated as CASSYRVQPQHF. The chain joins TRBV6-2 or TRBV6-3 to TRBJ1-5, with D hard to call. CDR3 size: 12 residues. V was cut by 3 bases and J by 6 bases, with 6 bases left in between. The germline gives CDR1 MNHEY, CDR2 SVGEGT.